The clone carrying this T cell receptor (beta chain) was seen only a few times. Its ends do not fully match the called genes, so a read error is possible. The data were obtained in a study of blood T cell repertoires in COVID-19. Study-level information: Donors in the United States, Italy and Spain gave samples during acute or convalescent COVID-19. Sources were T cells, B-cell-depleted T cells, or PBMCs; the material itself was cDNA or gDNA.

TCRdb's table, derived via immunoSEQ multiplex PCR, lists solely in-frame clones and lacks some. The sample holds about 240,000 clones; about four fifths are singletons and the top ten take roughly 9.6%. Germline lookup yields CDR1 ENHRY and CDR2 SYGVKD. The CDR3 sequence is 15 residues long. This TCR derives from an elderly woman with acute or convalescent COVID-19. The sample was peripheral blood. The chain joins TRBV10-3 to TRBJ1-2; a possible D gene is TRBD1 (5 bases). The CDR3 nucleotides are TGTGCCATCACTGAGAAAGACAGTCCCTTTTATGGCTACACCTTC. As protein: CAITEKDSPFYGYTF.